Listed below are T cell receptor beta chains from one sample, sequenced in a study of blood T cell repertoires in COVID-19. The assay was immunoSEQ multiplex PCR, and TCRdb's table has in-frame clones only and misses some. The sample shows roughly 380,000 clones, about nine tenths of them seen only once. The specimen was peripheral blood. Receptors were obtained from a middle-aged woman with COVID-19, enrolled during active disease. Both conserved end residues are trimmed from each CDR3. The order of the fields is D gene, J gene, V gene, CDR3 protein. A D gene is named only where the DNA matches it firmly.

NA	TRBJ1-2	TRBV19	ASSMGGDYGYT
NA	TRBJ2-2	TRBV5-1	ASSPTGNTGELF
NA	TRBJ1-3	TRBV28	ASSLLVGVSGNTIY
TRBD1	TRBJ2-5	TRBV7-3	ASSPQGTGGETQY
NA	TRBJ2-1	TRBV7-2	ASSPTGVNEQF
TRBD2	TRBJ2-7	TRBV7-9	ASSLVAGGFDEQY
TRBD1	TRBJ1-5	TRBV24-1	ATSNTGGNQPQH
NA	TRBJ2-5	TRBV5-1	ASSPGVAETQY
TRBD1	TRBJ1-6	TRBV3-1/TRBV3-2	ASSSRQGNSPLH
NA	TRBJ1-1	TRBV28	ASTEQGYSTEAF
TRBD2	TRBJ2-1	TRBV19	ASSPGLADNEQF
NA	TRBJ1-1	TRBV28	ASSLNKGRSTEAF
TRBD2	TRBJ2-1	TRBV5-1	ASSRPTSGGPDEQF
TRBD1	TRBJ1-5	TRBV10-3	AISGQGAGSNQPQH
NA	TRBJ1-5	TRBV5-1	ASSLDGGNNQPQH
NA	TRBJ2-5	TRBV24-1	ATSEPRGGLYQETQY
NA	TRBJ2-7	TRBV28	ASSPDTSYEQY
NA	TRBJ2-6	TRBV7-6	ASSLGSVSGANVLT
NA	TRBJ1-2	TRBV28	ASSLPEAGHNYGYT
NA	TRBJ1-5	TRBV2	ASSEEGLGQPQH
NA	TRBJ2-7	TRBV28	ASKPGTLQSYEQY
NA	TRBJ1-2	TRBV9	ASSVDGGQNYGYT
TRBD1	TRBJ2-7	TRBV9	ASSFRTGNEQY
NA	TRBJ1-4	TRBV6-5	ASSYGQGGEKLF
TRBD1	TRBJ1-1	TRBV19	ASIPGGRAEAF
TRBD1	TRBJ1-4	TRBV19	ASSRDRENNEKLF
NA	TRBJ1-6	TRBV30	AWSPQGAGSPLH
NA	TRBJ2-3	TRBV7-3	ASSLGHIGDTQY
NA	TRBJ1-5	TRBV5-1	AVRRGQPQH
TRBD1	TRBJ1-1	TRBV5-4	ASSSRQGAEAF
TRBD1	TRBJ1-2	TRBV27	ASSLDRVYGYT
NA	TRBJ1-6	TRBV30	AWSVGAFQNSPLH
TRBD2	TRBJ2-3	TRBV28	ASSLPLAASTDTQY
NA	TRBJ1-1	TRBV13	ASSRPTGIGTEAF
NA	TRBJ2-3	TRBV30	AWLPTSTTQY
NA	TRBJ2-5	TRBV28	ASSTGWRETQY
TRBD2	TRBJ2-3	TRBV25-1	ASWTSGDTQY
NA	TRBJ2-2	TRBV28	ASSLSPGAGELF
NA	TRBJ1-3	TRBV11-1	ASSLSGAGNTIY
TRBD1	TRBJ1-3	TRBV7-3	ASSLTGGPENTIY
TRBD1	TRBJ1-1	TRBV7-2	ASSLVGVETGGFAEAF
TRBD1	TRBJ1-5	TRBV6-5	ASRAGGNNQPQH